This entry is about one T cell receptor (beta chain). Which antigen it targets is not known. There are no base qualities to consult, and no much larger clone falls within one base. TCRbeta CDR3 regions were amplified from genomic DNA using the immunoSEQ Assay, a bias-controlled multiplex PCR. On the study's bioinformatics: The number of nucleated cells in each sample was estimated by amplification of reference gene primers within the assay. To quantify the absolute abundance of each unique TCRbeta CDR3 rearrangement, sequence reads were collapsed and filtered. For each sample, productive Simpson clonality was calculated as the square root of Simpson's diversity index across productive rearrangements. TCRdb re-hosts the immuneACCESS table, in-frame sequences only. Its copies lack some clones; in the studies checked, an unresolved V gene accounts for under half of them, and the cause for the rest is not known. Clonal size and the V and J genes are those of that table, whereas D and trimming came from the DNA. This sample holds approximately 400,000 clones; approximately 90% were observed only once. Jointly, the top ten make up around 0.86% of the sample.

Participants in the prospective study were aged roughly 18 to 100 years, lived in 20 to 25 United States geographic areas, and enrolled through a virtual design. To assign participants to cohorts, the prospective study relied on clinical history that participants themselves reported in a screening survey and a study questionnaire. A participant counted as exposed if, within 2 weeks of entering the study, that participant had been in contact with someone who had a PCR-confirmed or clinician-diagnosed COVID-19 case. In the prospective study, mobile phlebotomists collected whole blood, serum and a nasopharyngeal or oropharyngeal swab from each participant. Additional blood draws and questionnaires over an approximately two-month period could optionally be provided by prospective study participants. Before DNA extraction, prospective study blood samples were shipped either frozen or at room temperature.

CDR3 length: 14 amino acids, cysteine to phenylalanine. The read is trimmed to its CDR3 DNA, 42 bases read in frame from base 1. CDR1 SNHLY and CDR2 FYNNEI are derived from the germline V gene. Clipping removes 6 bases from V and 4 bases from J, with 6 as the unmatched junction base count. This entry belongs to a study of blood T cell repertoires in COVID-19 (dated by TCRdb to the early 2020s). General notes on the study: Samples covering the acute and convalescent phases of COVID-19 were provided by collaborators in the United States, Italy and Spain. Where HLA class I and class II types were available, the types were taken from metadata supplied by the sample provider, not from assay-based typing. The repertoires were released in a freely available public database meant as a resource for research on the immune response to SARS-CoV-2. Sample metadata almost always included a de-identified subject ID, COVID-19 status, age in years and sex. The material from the prospective study consisted of cDNA or gDNA derived from T cells, B-cell-depleted T cells, or PBMCs. Deeply sampled blood TCRbeta repertoires from subjects exposed to, actively infected with, or recovered from COVID-19 were included in the dataset. Samples came from the ongoing ImmuneRACE study (first 160 participants) plus 1,254 subjects from 6 global collaborators.

What the work shows at the level of the full study, not this receptor alone: The quantity of clinical and demographic metadata differed by source and by participant and was supplied without curation.

This sequence uses TRBV2 and TRBJ1-1; 9 bases in the middle match TRBD1. The source of this sequence is a woman aged 35 to 49 who had been exposed to COVID-19. The sample taken for sequencing was PBMCs or T cells enriched from blood (not recorded which). CDR3 loop: CASSRDRVSTEAFF. The nucleotide sequence reads as follows: TGTGCCAGCAGCCGGGACAGGGTGTCCACTGAAGCTTTCTTT.